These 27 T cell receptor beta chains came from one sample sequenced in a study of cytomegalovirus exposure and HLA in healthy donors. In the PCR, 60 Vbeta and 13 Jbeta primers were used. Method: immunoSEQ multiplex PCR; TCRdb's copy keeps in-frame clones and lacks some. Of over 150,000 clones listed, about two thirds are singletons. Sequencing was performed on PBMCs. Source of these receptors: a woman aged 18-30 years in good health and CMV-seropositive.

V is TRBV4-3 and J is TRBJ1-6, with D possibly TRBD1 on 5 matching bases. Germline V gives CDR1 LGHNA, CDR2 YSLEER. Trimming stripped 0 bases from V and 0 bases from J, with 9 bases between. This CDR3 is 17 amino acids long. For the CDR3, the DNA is TGCGCCAGCAGCCAAGAGCAGGGTTTCTCCTATAATTCACCCCTCCACTTT. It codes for CASSQEQGFSYNSPLHF.

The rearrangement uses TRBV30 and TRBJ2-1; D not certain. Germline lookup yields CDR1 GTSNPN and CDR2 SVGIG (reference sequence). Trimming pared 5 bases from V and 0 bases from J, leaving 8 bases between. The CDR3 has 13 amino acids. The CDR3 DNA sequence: TGTGCCTGGGATCCTAGCTCCTACAATGAGCAGTTCTTC. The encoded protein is CAWDPSSYNEQFF.

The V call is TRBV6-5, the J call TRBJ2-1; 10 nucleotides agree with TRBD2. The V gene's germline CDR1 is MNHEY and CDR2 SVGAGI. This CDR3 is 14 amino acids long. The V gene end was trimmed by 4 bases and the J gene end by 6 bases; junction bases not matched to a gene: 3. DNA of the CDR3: TGTGCCAGCAGTTCGGCTAGCGGGGGCAATGAGCAGTTCTTC. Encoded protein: CASSSASGGNEQFF.

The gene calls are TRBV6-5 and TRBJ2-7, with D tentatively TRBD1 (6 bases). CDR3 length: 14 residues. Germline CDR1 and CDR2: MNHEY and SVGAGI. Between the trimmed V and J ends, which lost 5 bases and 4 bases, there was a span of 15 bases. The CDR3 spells CASSLAGARYEQYF. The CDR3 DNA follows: TGTGCCAGCAGTCTGGCAGGGGCCAGGTACGAGCAGTACTTC.

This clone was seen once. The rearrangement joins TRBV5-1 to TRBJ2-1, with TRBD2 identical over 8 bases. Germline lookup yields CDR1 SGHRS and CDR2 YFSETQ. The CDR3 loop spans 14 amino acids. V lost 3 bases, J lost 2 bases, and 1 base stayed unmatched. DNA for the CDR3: TGCGCCAGCAGCTCGGGGGGGACCTACAATGAGCAGTTCTTC. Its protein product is CASSSGGTYNEQFF.

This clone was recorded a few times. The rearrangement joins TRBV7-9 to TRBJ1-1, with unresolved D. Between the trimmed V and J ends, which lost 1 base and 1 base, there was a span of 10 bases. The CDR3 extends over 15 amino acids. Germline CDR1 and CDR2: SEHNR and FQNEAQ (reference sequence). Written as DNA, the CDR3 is TGTGCCAGCAGCTTAGTCCAGGTGGCGAACACTGAAGCTTTCTTT. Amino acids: CASSLVQVANTEAFF. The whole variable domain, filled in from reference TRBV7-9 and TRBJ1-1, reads DTGVSQNPRHKITKRGQNVTFRCDPISEHNRLYWYRQTLGQGPEFLTYFQNEAQLEKSRLLSDRFSAERPKGSFSTLEIQRTEQGDSAMYLCASSLVQVANTEAFFGQGTRLTVV.

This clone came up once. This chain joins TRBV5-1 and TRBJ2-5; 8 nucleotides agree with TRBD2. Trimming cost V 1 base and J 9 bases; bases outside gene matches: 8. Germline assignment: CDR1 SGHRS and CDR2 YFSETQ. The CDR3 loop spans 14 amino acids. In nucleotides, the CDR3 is TGCGCCAGCAGCTTGAGGCCGGAGCGGGGGCCCCAGTACTTC. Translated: CASSLRPERGPQYF.

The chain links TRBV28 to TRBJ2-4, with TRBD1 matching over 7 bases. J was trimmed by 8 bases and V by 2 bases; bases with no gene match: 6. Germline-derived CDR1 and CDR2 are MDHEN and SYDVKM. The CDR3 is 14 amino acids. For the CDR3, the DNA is TGTGCCAGCAGTTTAAACAGGGGAGAGGACATTCAGTACTTC. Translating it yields CASSLNRGEDIQYF.

CDR3 residues: CASGQGNTEAFF. DNA for the CDR3: TGTGCCAGCGGACAGGGGAACACTGAAGCTTTCTTT. The chain uses TRBV7-3 and TRBJ1-1; TRBD1 matches at 8 bases. Unmatched junction bases numbered 0, after V lost 8 bases and J lost 1 base. The CDR3 extends over 12 amino acids. CDR1 and CDR2 from the germline V gene are SGHTA and FQGTGA.

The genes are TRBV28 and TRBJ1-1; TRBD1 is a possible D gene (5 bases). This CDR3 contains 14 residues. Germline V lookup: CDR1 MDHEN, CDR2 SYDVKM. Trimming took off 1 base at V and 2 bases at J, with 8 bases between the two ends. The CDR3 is CASSLSTGNTEAFF. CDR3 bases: TGTGCCAGCAGTTTATCCACAGGAAACACTGAAGCTTTCTTT. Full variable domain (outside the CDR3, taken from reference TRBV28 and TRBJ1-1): DVKVTQSSRYLVKRTGEKVFLECVQDMDHENMFWYRQDPGLGLRLIYFSYDVKMKEKGDIPEGYSVSREKKERFSLILESASTNQTSMYLCASSLSTGNTEAFFGQGTRLTVV.

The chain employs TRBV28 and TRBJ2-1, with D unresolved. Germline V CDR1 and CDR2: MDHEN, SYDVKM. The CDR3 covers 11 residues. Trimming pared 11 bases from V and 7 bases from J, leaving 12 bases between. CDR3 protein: CADSGRNEQFF. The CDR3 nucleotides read TGTGCCGACTCCGGTAGGAATGAGCAGTTCTTC.

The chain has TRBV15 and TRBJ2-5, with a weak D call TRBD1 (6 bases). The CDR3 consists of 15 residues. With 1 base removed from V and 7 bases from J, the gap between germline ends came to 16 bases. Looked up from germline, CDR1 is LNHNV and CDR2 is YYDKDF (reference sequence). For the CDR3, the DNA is TGTGCCACCAGCAGAGCGGCAGGGGAAAGGGGGACCCAGTACTTC. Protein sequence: CATSRAAGERGTQYF.

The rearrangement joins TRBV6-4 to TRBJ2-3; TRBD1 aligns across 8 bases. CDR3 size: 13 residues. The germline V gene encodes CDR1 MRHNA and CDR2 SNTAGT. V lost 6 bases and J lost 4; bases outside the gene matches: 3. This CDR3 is CASRRQGSDTQYF. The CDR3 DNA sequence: TGTGCCAGCAGAAGACAGGGGTCAGATACGCAGTATTTT.

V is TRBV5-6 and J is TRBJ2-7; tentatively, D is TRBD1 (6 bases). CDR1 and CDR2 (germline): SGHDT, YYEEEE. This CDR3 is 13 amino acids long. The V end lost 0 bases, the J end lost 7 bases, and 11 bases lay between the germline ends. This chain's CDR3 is CASSLGTGREQYF. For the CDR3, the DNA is TGTGCCAGCAGCTTGGGTACAGGGCGGGAGCAGTACTTC.

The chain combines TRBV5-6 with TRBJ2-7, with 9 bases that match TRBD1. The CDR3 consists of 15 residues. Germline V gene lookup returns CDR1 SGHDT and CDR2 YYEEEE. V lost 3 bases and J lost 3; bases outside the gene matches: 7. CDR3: CASSWWDRAGYEQYF. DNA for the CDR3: TGTGCCAGCAGCTGGTGGGACAGGGCTGGCTACGAGCAGTACTTC.

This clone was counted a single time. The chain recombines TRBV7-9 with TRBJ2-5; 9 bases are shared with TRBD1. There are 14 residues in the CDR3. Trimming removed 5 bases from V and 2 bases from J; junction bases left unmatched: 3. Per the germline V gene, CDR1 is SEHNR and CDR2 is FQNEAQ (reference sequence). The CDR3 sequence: CASSPGTGQETQYF. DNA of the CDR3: TGTGCCAGCAGCCCGGGGACAGGGCAAGAGACCCAGTACTTC. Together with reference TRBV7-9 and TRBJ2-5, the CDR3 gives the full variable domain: DTGVSQNPRHKITKRGQNVTFRCDPISEHNRLYWYRQTLGQGPEFLTYFQNEAQLEKSRLLSDRFSAERPKGSFSTLEIQRTEQGDSAMYLCASSPGTGQETQYFGPGTRLLVL.

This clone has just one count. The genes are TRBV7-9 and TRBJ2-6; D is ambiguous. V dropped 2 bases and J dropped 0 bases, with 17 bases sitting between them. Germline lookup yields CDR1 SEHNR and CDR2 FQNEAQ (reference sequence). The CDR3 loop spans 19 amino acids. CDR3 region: CASSLLVPRESSGANVLTF. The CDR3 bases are TGTGCCAGCAGCTTACTTGTACCCCGAGAATCCTCTGGGGCCAACGTCCTGACTTTC.

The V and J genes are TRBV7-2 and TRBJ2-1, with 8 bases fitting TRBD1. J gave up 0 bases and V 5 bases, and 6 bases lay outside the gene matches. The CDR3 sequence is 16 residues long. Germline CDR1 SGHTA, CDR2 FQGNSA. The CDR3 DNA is TGTGCCAGCAGCCCCCAAGGACAGGGCTCCTACAATGAGCAGTTCTTC. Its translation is CASSPQGQGSYNEQFF.

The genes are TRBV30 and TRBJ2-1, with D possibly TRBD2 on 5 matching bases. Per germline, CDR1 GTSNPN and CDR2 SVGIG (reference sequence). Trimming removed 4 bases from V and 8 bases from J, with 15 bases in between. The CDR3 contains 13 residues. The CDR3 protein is CAWTTLDGDEQFF. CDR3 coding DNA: TGTGCCTGGACCACACTCGACGGGGATGAGCAGTTCTTC.

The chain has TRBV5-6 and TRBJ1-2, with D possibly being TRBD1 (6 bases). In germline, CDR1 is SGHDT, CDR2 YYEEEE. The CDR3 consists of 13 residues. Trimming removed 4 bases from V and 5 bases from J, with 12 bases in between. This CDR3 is CASSGGPMYGYTF. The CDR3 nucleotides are TGTGCCAGCAGCGGGGGCCCGATGTATGGCTACACCTTC.

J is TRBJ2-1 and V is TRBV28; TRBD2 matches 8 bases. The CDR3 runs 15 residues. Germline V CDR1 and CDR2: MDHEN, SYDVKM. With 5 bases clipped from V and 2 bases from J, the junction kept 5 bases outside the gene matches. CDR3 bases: TGTGCCAGCAGTAGACAGCGGGAGACCTACAATGAGCAGTTCTTC. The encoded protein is CASSRQRETYNEQFF. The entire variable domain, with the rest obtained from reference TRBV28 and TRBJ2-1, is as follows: DVKVTQSSRYLVKRTGEKVFLECVQDMDHENMFWYRQDPGLGLRLIYFSYDVKMKEKGDIPEGYSVSREKKERFSLILESASTNQTSMYLCASSRQRETYNEQFFGPGTRLTVL.

This chain's CDR3 is CASSLGTSVIPYEQYF. The DNA for the CDR3 is TGCGCCAGCAGCTTGGGGACTAGCGTCATCCCCTACGAGCAGTACTTC. This chain joins TRBV5-1 and TRBJ2-7; 9 bases match TRBD2. Germline CDR1 and CDR2: SGHRS and YFSETQ. The CDR3 is made up of 16 amino acids. J was trimmed by 2 bases and V by 0 bases; bases with no gene match: 6.

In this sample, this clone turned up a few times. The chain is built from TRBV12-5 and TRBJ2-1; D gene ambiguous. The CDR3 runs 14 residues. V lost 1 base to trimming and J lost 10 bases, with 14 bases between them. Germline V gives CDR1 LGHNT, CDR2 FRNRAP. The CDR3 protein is CASGLGANSEEQFF. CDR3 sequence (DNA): TGTGCTAGTGGTTTGGGCGCCAACTCGGAGGAGCAGTTCTTC.

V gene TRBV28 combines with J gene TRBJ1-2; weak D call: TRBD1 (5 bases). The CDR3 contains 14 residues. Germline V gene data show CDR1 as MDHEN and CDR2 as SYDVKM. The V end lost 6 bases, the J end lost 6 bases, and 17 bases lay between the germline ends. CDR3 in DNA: TGTGCCAGCAGCAGAGACAGAACGAAGGATGGCTACACCTTC. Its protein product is CASSRDRTKDGYTF.

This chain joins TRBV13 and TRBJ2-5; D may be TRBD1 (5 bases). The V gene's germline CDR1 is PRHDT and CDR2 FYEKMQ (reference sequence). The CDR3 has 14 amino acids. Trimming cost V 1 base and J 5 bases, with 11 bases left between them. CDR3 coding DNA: TGTGCCAGCAGCTTAGTAGGGGCGAGGGAGACCCAGTACTTC. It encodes CASSLVGARETQYF.

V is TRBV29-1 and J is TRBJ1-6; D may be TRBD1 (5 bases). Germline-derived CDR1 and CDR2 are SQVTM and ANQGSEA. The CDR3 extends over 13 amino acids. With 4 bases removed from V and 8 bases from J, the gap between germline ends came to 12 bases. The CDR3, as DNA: TGCAGCGTTGGAGAAGGGGTGGATTCACCCCTCCACTTT. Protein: CSVGEGVDSPLHF.

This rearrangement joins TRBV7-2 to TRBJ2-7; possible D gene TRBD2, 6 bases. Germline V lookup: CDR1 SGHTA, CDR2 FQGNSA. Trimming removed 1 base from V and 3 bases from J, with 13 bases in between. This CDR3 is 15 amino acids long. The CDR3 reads CASSLGAGPGYEQYF. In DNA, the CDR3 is TGTGCCAGCAGCTTAGGGGCGGGGCCGGGCTACGAGCAGTACTTC.